This entry describes one T cell receptor beta chain. Its target is not known. Over chemoradiotherapy, repertoires were sampled more than once. The sample comes from a study of chemoradiotherapy in HPV16-positive cancers. About the study: Candidate HPV-specific T-cell clones and common TCR motifs came from functional assays in a couple of HPV16-positive patients. Findings of the study overall: Functional assays defining HPV-specific T cells used only two HPV16-positive patients. During treatment, candidate HPV-specific clones and E7-related motifs expanded in tumor.

Trimming pared 0 bases from V and 2 bases from J, leaving 18 bases between. Germline assignment: CDR1 SGHRS and CDR2 YFSETQ. The CDR3 loop spans 17 amino acids. The assay was immunoSEQ multiplex PCR, and TCRdb's table has in-frame clones only and misses some. The sample holds over a thousand clones, roughly nine tenths seen once. The input for sequencing was tumor tissue, taken from a patient who underwent chemoradiotherapy. This chain joins TRBV5-1 and TRBJ2-7; the D gene is possibly TRBD2 (5 bases). This sequence originates from a human donor with HPV-associated anogenital cancer. Written as DNA, the CDR3 is TGCGCCAGCAGCTTGGTCTCGGGGTTAGGGCCGACCTACGAGCAGTACTTC. As protein: CASSLVSGLGPTYEQYF.